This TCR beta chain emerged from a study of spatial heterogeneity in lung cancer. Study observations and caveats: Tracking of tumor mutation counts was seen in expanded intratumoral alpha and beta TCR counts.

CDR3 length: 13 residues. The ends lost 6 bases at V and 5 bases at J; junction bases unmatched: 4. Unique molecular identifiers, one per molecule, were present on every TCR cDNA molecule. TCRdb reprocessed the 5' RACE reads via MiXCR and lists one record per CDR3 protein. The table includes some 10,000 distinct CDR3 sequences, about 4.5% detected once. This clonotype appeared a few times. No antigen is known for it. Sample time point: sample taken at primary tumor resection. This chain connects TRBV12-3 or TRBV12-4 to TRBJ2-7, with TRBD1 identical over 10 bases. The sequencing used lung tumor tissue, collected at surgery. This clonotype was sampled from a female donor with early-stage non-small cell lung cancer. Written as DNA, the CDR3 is TGTGCCAGCAGCTCGGGACAGGGGAACGAGCAGTACTTC. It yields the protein CASSSGQGNEQYF.